This T cell receptor beta chain was profiled in a study of blood T cell repertoires in COVID-19. Across the whole study: Sites in the United States, Italy and Spain provided acute and convalescent COVID-19 samples. PBMCs, B-cell-depleted T cells, or T cells provided the cDNA or gDNA that made up the material.

CDR1 is LNHDA, CDR2 SQIVND, per germline (reference sequence). This CDR3 region has 16 residues. V gave up 5 bases and J gave up 7 bases; unmatched junction bases: 13. Libraries were prepared by immunoSEQ multiplex PCR; TCRdb keeps only in-frame clonotypes and omits some of them. The sample consists of around 72,000 clones, approximately 88% of them appearing once. The sequencing sample was made of peripheral blood. The chain couples TRBV19 to TRBJ1-4; 7 bases match TRBD1. The clonotype was recovered from a man aged 50 to 60 with acute or convalescent COVID-19. CDR3 coding DNA: TGTGCCAGTAGTCCGAAGAACAGGGGACTCTTTGAAAAACTGTTTTTT. It codes for CASSPKNRGLFEKLFF.